This record covers a single T cell receptor (beta chain). Its cognate antigen is unknown. This CDR3 has 17 amino acids. Trimming cost V 4 bases and J 0 bases, with 16 bases left between them. Germline V CDR1 and CDR2: MDHEN, SYDVKM. Analysis merged second doses at about 4 or about 12 weeks. This sample is drawn from a study of T cell responses to AZD1222 COVID-19 vaccine. Sequencing used immunoSEQ multiplex PCR; TCRdb keeps in-frame clones, though not all of them. This sample yields over 150,000 clones, of which approximately 89% are seen a single time; approximately 3.4% belongs to the top ten. General study results and limits: White British ancestry dominated among donors, who included more females, and clonal diversity was possibly underestimated.

This sequence was found in an adult who received the AZD1222 COVID-19 vaccine. Specimen: peripheral blood, collected 28 days after the second AZD1222 dose. The genes are TRBV28 and TRBJ1-3; unclear D gene. CDR3 DNA: TGTGCCAGCAGTTCACTGAGGTCCGCCTTCTCTGGAAACACCATATATTTT. It encodes CASSSLRSAFSGNTIYF.